The present T cell receptor beta chain was sequenced within a study of CD8 T cells in cerebrospinal fluid in Alzheimer's disease (dated by TCRdb to 2019 to 2021). Turning to the overall study: The study used two single-cell methods, plate-based nested PCR sequencing and droplet-based sequencing, to evaluate clonal expansion of CSF T cells. Whether clonally expanded T cells were present in cerebrospinal fluid from healthy elderly individuals and from patients with neurodegenerative disease was tested. The droplet-based CSF analysis comparing patients with controls included about 9 healthy controls (almost 11,000 cells) and about 9 patients with MCI or Alzheimer's disease (approximately 9,800 cells). A total of some 22 samples were covered by the CSF gene-expression analysis, in which Parkinson's disease patients were included.

For CDR1 and CDR2, the germline V gene lists MNHEY and SVGAGI. The CDR3 holds 14 amino acids from the cysteine to the phenylalanine. No DNA has been recorded. Library preparation was by 10x single-cell sequencing. CSF cells were profiled with 10X Genomics single-cell V(D)J and 5' gene-expression libraries. An Illumina NextSeq550 was used to sequence the CSF single-cell TCR libraries. The authors' pipeline ran thus. V(D)J reads were aligned to the vdj-GRCh38 alts ensemble 2.0.0 reference and processed with the Cell Ranger vdj pipeline. Clonotypes were defined as cell barcodes sharing the same set of productive CDR3 nucleotide sequences. To link clonality with transcriptional profiles, clonotype information was incorporated into Seurat v3.0 gene-expression metadata. Exclusion was applied to CSF cells with more than 1,800 genes, more than 7,500 UMIs or more than 10% mitochondrial reads. To identify TCRs with known antigen specificity, CDR3-beta sequences were compared against VDJdb. Network analysis of clone sharing used the R package qgraph and included only TCRs with complete alpha and beta chains. TCRdb reanalyzed the reads, keeping one entry per CDR3 protein sequence and omitting DNA. TCRdb, not the authors, supplied the V and J calls. The sample has over a thousand distinct CDR3 sequences on record. The top ten clones comprise about 6% of the sample.

Summary of the overall study and its limitations: Only samples with detectable clones (approximately 11 healthy, 5 MCI, 5 AD, 6 PD) were included in the overall clonality comparison. It was cautioned by the authors that a causal link between EBV and Alzheimer's disease is not established by the detection of EBV-specific TCRs in CSF. The largest CSF clone made up a higher percentage of TCRs in patients with MCI or Alzheimer's disease than in controls. The EBV-specific clones were neither the most highly expanded clones nor enriched among patients. In pooled data, a highly expanded clone (at least 3% of TCRs) was found in 1 of 10 healthy subjects versus most of the 6 Alzheimer's patients.

Concerning this clonotype itself: Its antigen remains unidentified.

Acute infectious disease was absent in all participants, and all participants were in good physical condition. Biomarkers including neurofilament, amyloid-beta and tau were used to confirm neurodegeneration in the patients. For droplet-based sequencing, live CSF cells were sorted with a live/dead marker. CSF was obtained by lumbar puncture, and immune cells were pelleted by centrifugation at 300g. CSF samples were inspected for red blood cells, and any blood-contaminated sample was excluded. CSF cells were cryopreserved in freezing medium, frozen overnight at -80 °C, and then stored in liquid nitrogen. Before analysis, CSF samples were stored for less than six months.

The receptor's source is a human donor with Alzheimer's disease. The sequencing sample was made of cerebrospinal fluid. The sequence links TRBV6-5 to TRBJ2-7; the TCRdb D gene call, TRBD2, has no DNA to confirm it. The CDR3 sequence is CASSSVSGTYEQYF.